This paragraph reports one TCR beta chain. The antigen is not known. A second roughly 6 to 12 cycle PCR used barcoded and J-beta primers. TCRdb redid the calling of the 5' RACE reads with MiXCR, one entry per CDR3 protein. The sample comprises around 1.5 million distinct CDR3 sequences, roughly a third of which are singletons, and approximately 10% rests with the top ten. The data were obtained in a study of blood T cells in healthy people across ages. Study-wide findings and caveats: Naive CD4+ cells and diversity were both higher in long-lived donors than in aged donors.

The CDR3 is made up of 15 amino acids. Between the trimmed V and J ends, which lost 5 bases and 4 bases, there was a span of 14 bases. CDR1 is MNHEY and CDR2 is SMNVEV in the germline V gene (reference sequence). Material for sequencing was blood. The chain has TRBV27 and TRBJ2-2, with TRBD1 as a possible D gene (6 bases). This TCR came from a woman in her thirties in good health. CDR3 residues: CASSHRDIITGELFF. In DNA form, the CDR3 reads TGTGCCAGCAGTCACCGGGACATAATCACCGGGGAGCTGTTTTTT.